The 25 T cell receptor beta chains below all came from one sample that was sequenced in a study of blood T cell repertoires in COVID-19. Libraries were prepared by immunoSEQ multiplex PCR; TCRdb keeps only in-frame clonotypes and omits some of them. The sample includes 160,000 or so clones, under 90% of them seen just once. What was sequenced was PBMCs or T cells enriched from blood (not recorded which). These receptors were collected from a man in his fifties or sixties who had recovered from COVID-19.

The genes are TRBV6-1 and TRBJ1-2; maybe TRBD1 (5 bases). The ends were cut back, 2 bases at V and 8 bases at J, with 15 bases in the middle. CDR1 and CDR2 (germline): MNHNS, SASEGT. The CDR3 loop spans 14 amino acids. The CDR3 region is CASSERRDSRGYTF. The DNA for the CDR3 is TGTGCCAGCAGTGAACGCAGGGATTCTCGAGGCTACACCTTC.

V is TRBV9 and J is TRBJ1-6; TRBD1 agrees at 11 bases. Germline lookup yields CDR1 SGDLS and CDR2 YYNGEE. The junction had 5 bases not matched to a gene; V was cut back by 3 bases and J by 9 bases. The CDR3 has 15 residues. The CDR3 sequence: CASSGRDRGVSPLHF. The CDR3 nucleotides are TGTGCCAGCAGCGGACGGGACAGGGGGGTTTCACCCCTCCACTTT. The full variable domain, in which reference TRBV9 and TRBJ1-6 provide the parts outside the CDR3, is DSGVTQTPKHLITATGQRVTLRCSPRSGDLSVYWYQQSLDQGLQFLIQYYNGEERAKGNILERFSAQQFPDLHSELNLSSLELGDSALYFCASSGRDRGVSPLHFGNGTRLTVT.

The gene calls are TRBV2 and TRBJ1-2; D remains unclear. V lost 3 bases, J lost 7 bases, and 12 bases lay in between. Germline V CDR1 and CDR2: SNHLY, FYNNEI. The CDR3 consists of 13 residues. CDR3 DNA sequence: TGTGCCAGCAGTGACCAGAGGCAACCTGGCTACACCTTC. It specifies CASSDQRQPGYTF.

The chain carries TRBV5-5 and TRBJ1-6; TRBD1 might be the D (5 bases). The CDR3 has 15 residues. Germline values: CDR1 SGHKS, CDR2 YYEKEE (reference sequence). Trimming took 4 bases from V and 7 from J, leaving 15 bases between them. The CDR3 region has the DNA TGTGCCAGCAGCGAAACGGGGGGGTGGAATTCACCCCTCCACTTT. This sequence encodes CASSETGGWNSPLHF.

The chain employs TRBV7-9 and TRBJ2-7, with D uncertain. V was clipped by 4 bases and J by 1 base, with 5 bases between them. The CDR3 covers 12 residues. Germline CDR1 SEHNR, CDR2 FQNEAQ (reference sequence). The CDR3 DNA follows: TGTGCCAGCAGCTACACATCCTACGAGCAGTACTTC. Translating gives CASSYTSYEQYF.

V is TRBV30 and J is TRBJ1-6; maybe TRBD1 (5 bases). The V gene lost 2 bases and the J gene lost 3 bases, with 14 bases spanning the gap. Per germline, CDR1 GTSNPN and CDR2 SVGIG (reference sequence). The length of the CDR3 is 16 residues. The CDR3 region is CAWSHRAGIYNSPLHF. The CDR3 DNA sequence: TGTGCCTGGAGTCATCGGGCAGGGATCTATAATTCACCCCTCCACTTT.

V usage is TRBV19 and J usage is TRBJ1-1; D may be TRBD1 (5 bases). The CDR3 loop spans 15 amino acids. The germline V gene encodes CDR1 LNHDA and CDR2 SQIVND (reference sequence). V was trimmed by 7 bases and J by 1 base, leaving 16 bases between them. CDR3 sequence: CASTNADSPNTEAFF. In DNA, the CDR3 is TGTGCCAGTACTAATGCAGACAGCCCGAACACTGAAGCTTTCTTT.

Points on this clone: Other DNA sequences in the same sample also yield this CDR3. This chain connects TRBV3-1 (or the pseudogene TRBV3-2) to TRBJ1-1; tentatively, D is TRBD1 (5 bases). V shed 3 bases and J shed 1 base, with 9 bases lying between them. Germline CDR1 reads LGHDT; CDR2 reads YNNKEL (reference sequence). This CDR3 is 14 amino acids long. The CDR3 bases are TGTGCCAGCAGCCAGGCACAGGCGAACACTGAAGCTTTCTTT. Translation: CASSQAQANTEAFF.

The CDR3 sequence: CASSLVLAGDNEQFF. The CDR3 coding sequence is TGCGCCAGCAGCTTGGTGCTAGCGGGAGACAATGAGCAGTTCTTC. This rearrangement joins TRBV5-1 to TRBJ2-1, with 10 bases matching TRBD2. The CDR3 is made up of 15 amino acids. Losses at the gene ends were 0 bases for V and 5 bases for J; bases not matched to a gene: 2. In germline, CDR1 is SGHRS, CDR2 YFSETQ.

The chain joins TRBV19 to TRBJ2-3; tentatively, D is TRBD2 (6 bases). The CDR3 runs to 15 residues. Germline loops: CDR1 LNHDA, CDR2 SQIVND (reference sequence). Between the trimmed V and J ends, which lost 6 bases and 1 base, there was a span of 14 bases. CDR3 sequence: CASRPGLGGTDTQYF. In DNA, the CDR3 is TGTGCCAGTAGGCCGGGACTTGGGGGCACAGATACGCAGTATTTT.

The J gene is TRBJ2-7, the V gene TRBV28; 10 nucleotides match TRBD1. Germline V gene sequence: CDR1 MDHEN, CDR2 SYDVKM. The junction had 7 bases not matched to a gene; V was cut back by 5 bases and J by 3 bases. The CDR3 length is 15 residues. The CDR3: CASSQPGTGVYEQYF. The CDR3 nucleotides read TGTGCCAGCAGTCAGCCCGGGACAGGGGTCTACGAGCAGTACTTC.

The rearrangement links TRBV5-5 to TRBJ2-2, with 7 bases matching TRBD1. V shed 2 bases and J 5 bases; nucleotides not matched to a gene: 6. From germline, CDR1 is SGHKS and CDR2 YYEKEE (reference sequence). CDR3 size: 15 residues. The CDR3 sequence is CASSFRGTATGELFF. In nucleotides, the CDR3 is TGTGCCAGCAGCTTCCGAGGGACAGCTACCGGGGAGCTGTTTTTT.

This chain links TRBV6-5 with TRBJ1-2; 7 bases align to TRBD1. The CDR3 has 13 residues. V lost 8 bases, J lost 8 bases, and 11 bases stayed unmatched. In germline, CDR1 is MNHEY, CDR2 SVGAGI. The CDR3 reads CASLSTGVGGYTF. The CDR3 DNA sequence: TGTGCCAGCCTCTCAACAGGGGTAGGAGGCTACACCTTC.

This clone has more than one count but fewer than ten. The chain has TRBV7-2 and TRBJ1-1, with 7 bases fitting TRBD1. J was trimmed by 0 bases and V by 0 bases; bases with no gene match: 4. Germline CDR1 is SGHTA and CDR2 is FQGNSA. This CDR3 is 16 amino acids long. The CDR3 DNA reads TGTGCCAGCAGCTTAGCGATAGACAGGGTGAACACTGAAGCTTTCTTT. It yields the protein CASSLAIDRVNTEAFF.

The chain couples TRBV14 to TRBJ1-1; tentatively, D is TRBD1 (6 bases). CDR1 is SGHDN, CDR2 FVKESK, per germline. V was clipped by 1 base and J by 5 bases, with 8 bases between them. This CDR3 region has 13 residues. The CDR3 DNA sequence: TGTGCCAGCAGCCAAGTGCAGGGGACTGAAGCTTTCTTT. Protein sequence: CASSQVQGTEAFF.

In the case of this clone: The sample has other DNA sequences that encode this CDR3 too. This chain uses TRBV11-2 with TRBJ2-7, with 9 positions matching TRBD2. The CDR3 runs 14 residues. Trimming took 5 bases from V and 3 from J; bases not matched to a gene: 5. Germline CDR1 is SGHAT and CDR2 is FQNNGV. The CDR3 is CASSPGLASYEQYF. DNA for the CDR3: TGTGCCAGCAGCCCCGGACTAGCGAGCTACGAGCAGTACTTC.

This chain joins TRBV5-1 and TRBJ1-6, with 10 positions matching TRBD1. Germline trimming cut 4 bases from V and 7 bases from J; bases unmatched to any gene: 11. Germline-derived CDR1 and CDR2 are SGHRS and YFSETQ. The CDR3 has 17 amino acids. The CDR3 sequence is CASSLASRGQGNSPLHF. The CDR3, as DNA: TGCGCCAGCAGCCTCGCATCCCGGGGACAGGGGAATTCACCCCTCCACTTT.

CDR3 sequence (DNA): TGTGCCAGCAGCGAAGTGGGTAGCGGGAGAGGAGATACGCAGTATTTT. The encoded protein is CASSEVGSGRGDTQYF. The chain links TRBV4-2 to TRBJ2-3, with TRBD2 matching over 9 bases. V shed 5 bases and J 5 bases; nucleotides not matched to a gene: 11. This CDR3 has 16 amino acids. Germline loops: CDR1 LGHNA, CDR2 YNFKEQ.

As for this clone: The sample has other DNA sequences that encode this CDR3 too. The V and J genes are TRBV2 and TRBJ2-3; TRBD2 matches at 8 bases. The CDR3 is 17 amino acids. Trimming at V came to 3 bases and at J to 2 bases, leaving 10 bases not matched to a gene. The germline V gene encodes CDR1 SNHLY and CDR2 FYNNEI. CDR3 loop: CASSDSGGQGLTDTQYF. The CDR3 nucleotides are TGTGCCAGCAGTGACTCGGGGGGGCAGGGACTCACAGATACGCAGTATTTT.

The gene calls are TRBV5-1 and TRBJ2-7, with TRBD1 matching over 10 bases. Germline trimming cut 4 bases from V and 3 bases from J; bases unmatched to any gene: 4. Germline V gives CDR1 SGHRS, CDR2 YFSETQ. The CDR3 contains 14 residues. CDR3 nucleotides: TGCGCCAGCAGCGCGGGACAGGGGAGCTACGAGCAGTACTTC. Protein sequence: CASSAGQGSYEQYF.

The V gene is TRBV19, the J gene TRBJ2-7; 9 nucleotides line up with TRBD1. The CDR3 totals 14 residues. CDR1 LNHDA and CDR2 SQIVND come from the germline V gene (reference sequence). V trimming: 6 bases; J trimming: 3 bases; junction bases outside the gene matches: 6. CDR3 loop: CASSEQGANYEQYF. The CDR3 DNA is TGTGCCAGTAGCGAACAGGGGGCCAACTACGAGCAGTACTTC.

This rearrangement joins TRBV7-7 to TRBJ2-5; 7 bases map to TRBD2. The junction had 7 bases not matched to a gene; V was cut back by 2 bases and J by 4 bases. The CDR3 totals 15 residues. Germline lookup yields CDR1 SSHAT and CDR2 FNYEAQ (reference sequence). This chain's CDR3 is CASSLRGERGETQYF. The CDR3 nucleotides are TGTGCCAGCAGCTTACGGGGGGAAAGGGGAGAGACCCAGTACTTC. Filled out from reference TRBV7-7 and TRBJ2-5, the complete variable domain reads GAGVSQSPRYKVTKRGQDVTLRCDPISSHATLYWYQQALGQGPEFLTYFNYEAQPDKSGLPSDRFSAERPEGSISTLTIQRTEQRDSAMYRCASSLRGERGETQYFGPGTRLLVL.

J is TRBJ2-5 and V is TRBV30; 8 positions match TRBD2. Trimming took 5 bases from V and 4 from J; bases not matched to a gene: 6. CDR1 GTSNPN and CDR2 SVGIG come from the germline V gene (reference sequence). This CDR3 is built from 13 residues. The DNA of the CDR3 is TGTGCCTGGGACTTTAGCGGGGCAGAGACCCAGTACTTC. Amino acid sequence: CAWDFSGAETQYF.

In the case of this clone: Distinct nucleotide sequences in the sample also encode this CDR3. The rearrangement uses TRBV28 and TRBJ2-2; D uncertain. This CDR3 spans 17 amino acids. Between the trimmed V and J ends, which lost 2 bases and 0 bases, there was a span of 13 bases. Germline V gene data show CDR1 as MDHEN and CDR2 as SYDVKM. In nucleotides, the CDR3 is TGTGCCAGCAGTTTAATCGGAGCGAACGCGAACACCGGGGAGCTGTTTTTT. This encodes CASSLIGANANTGELFF.

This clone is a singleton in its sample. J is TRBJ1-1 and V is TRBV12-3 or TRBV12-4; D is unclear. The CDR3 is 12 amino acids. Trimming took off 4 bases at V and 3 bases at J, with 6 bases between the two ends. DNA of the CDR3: TGTGCCAGCAGTTCCCGGTACACTGAAGCTTTCTTT. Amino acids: CASSSRYTEAFF.